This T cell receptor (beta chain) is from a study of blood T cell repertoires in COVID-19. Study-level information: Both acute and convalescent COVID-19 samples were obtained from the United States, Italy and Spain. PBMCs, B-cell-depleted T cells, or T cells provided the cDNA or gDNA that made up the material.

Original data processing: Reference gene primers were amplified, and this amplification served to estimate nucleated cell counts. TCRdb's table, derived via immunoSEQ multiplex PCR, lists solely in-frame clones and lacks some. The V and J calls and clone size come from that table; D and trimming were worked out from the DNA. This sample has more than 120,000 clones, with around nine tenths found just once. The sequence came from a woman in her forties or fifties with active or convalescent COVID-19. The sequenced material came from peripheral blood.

The CDR3 spells CASSLTGESYYGYTF. The CDR3 DNA reads as TGTGCCAGCAGCCTAACAGGGGAGTCCTACTATGGCTACACCTTC. This chain connects TRBV5-4 to TRBJ1-2; 7 bases are a match to TRBD1. V dropped 4 bases and J dropped 3; count of bases not matched to a gene: 9. The CDR3 has 15 residues. Germline V lookup: CDR1 SGHNT, CDR2 YYREEE (reference sequence).